This T cell receptor beta chain originates from a study of cytomegalovirus exposure and HLA in healthy donors. Study-wide results and caveats: TCR sequences were mostly rare, though some public TCRs occurred in many donors. Later analysis associated a missense DCLRE1C variant with TCR beta V- and J-gene trimming.

As for this clone: The antigen remains unidentified.

The germline CDR1 and CDR2 sequences are SGHRS and YFSETQ. V shed 6 bases, J shed 6 bases, and the junction held 13 bases outside the gene matches. This CDR3 has 16 residues. Researchers ran the PCR with 60 Vbeta and 13 Jbeta primers. As handled by the study authors: Approximately 9.9 million of tens of millions of unique TCR beta chains were shared, per a later count. The data were produced by immunoSEQ multiplex PCR, yet TCRdb's version contains in-frame clones alone and is incomplete. From that table come the V and J calls and clone size; the DNA was used to work out D and trimming. There are about 91,000 clones in the sample; 85% to 90% occur only once, and about 2.5% lies in the top ten.

The sample consisted of PBMCs. The V call is TRBV5-1, the J call TRBJ2-1, with TRBD2 identical over 9 bases. This sequence was found in a man in his late teens or twenties in good health and CMV-seronegative. The CDR3 region has the DNA TGCGCCAGCATGACTAGCGGAGTACAACGGGTCAATGAGCAGTTCTTC. It encodes CASMTSGVQRVNEQFF.